The 25 T cell receptor beta chains below were found in one sample sequenced in a study of response to subunit inactivated influenza vaccine. MiXCR was run by TCRdb on the RT-PCR reads, yielding one entry per CDR3 protein. This table holds 600,000 to 700,000 distinct CDR3 sequences, approximately 14% found once. Sequenced material: PBMCs from blood, taken less than 15 days before vaccination. The receptors shown here come from a man aged 50-60 years who received an inactivated influenza vaccine.

This clonotype was observed at least ten times. The chain joins TRBV6-5 to TRBJ2-7; TRBD1 is a possible D gene (6 bases). In germline, CDR1 is MNHEY, CDR2 SVGAGI. The CDR3 sequence is 12 residues long. The V gene lost 4 bases and the J gene lost 3 bases, with 7 bases spanning the gap. The CDR3 reads CASSWDNYEQYF. For the CDR3, the DNA is TGTGCCAGCAGTTGGGACAACTACGAGCAGTACTTC.

There are a few counts of this clonotype. The chain recombines TRBV12-3 or TRBV12-4 with TRBJ1-2; the D gene is possibly TRBD1 (5 bases). V lost 6 bases, J lost 3 bases, and 14 bases lay in between. This CDR3 has 14 amino acids. For the CDR3, the DNA is TGTGCCAGCAGGGCCACAGGAGGACACTATGGCTACACCTTC. Residues: CASRATGGHYGYTF.

This clonotype has only a few counts. The CDR3 sequence: CASSLAGQGLSYEQYF. In DNA form, the CDR3 reads TGTGCCAGCAGTTTAGCCGGACAGGGTCTCTCCTACGAGCAGTACTTC. V and J are TRBV12-3 or TRBV12-4 and TRBJ2-7; 8 nucleotides match TRBD1. V dropped 0 bases and J dropped 0; count of bases not matched to a gene: 4. CDR3 length: 16 residues.

This clonotype showed up just a few times. The chain joins TRBV7-9 to TRBJ2-3; no definite D call. Per germline, CDR1 SEHNR and CDR2 FQNEAQ (reference sequence). CDR3 length: 16 amino acids. The V end was cut by 1 base, the J end by 1 base, with 12 bases between. This CDR3 reads CASSLDTLPGTDTQYF. CDR3 nucleotide sequence: TGTGCCAGCAGCTTAGATACTCTCCCAGGCACAGATACGCAGTATTTT.

The chain recombines TRBV29-1 with TRBJ2-2, with 8 bases that match TRBD1. The V gene's germline CDR1 is SQVTM and CDR2 ANQGSEA. There are 13 residues in the CDR3. The J segment lost 5 bases and the V segment lost 7 bases, leaving 6 bases of the junction unmatched. The CDR3 region is CSAGQVLTGELFF. CDR3 DNA sequence: TGCAGCGCGGGACAGGTCCTGACCGGGGAGCTGTTTTTT.

The V call is TRBV20-1, the J call TRBJ2-7, with D hard to call. The V and J ends lost 6 bases and 0 bases respectively, with 9 bases between them. Germline CDR1 DFQATT, CDR2 SNEGSKA (reference sequence). There are 12 residues in the CDR3. The CDR3 DNA follows: TGCAGTGCGGCCAAGAGCTCCTACGAGCAGTACTTC. Its translation: CSAAKSSYEQYF.

This clonotype occurred a few times. The gene calls are TRBV2 and TRBJ2-7, with 7 bases fitting TRBD1. This CDR3 comprises 14 residues. Germline values: CDR1 SNHLY, CDR2 FYNNEI. V was clipped by 6 bases and J by 3 bases; unmatched bases: 8. The CDR3 protein is CASSWTGRIYEQYF. The CDR3 DNA reads TGTGCCAGCAGCTGGACAGGAAGGATCTACGAGCAGTACTTC.

In this sample, this clonotype turned up many times. The chain carries TRBV12-3 or TRBV12-4 and TRBJ2-7; D may correspond to TRBD1 or TRBD2 (5 bases each). This CDR3 comprises 15 residues. V shed 8 bases and J shed 2 bases, with 19 bases lying between them. CDR3 nucleotides: TGTGCCAGCTCCCCCCGGGGCAGGACGACCTACGAGCAGTACTTC. Amino acid sequence: CASSPRGRTTYEQYF.

CDR3: CSAQSWGDDYEQYF. DNA for the CDR3: TGCAGTGCCCAATCGTGGGGGGATGACTACGAGCAGTACTTC. This rearrangement joins TRBV20-1 to TRBJ2-7, with D tentatively TRBD2 (6 bases). The V and J ends lost 6 bases and 3 bases respectively, with 18 bases between them. The germline V gene has CDR1 DFQATT and CDR2 SNEGSKA (reference sequence). The length of the CDR3 is 14 residues.

The genes are TRBV4-3 and TRBJ2-1; 12 bases agree with TRBD2. CDR1 is LGHNA, CDR2 YSLEER, per germline. Losses at the gene ends were 4 bases for V and 4 bases for J; bases not matched to a gene: 5. CDR3 length: 16 amino acids. The CDR3 region has the DNA TGCGCCAGCAGCCGAGGACTAGCGGGAACGTACAATGAGCAGTTCTTC. Protein: CASSRGLAGTYNEQFF.

This clonotype was detected a few times. The chain uses TRBV5-1 and TRBJ2-7; TRBD1 might be the D (6 bases). Trimming took 3 bases from V and 5 from J, leaving 18 bases between them. Germline V gene sequence: CDR1 SGHRS, CDR2 YFSETQ. The CDR3 contains 15 residues. The CDR3 protein is CASSSYQSRGDEQYF. The CDR3 bases are TGCGCCAGCAGCTCGTACCAGAGCAGGGGCGACGAGCAGTACTTC.

This chain uses TRBV12-3 or TRBV12-4 with TRBJ2-7; D may be TRBD1 (6 bases). The CDR3 runs to 14 residues. The V end lost 6 bases, the J end lost 3 bases, and 15 bases lay between the germline ends. CDR3 DNA sequence: TGTGCCAGCAGACTCAGCCCGGACAGCTACGAGCAGTACTTC. It encodes CASRLSPDSYEQYF.

This clonotype turned up a few times. The chain couples TRBV27 to TRBJ2-7, with D uncertain. V was shortened by 7 bases and J by 7 bases, with 14 bases between the two germline ends. The length of the CDR3 is 12 residues. Germline assignment: CDR1 MNHEY and CDR2 SMNVEV (reference sequence). In nucleotides, the CDR3 is TGTGCCAGCACTTCCTCCGTTAAAGAGCAGTACTTC. Translation gives CASTSSVKEQYF.

V usage is TRBV6-2 or TRBV6-3 and J usage is TRBJ1-5; possibly TRBD1 for D (5 bases). The V and J ends lost 6 bases and 0 bases respectively, with 12 bases between them. The CDR3 is made up of 15 amino acids. Germline loops: CDR1 MNHEY, CDR2 SVGEGT. The CDR3 spells CASSPGLISNQPQHF. The CDR3 bases are TGTGCCAGCAGCCCAGGGTTGATTAGCAATCAGCCCCAGCATTTT.

This clonotype occurred a few times. The CDR3 DNA reads TGTGCCATCAGTGAGTCCAGTTCCCGAAATAGCGGGGGAAGCACAGATACGCAGTATTTT. It translates to CAISESSSRNSGGSTDTQYF. The chain couples TRBV10-3 to TRBJ2-3, with 9 bases lining up with TRBD2. The CDR3 spans 20 residues. V shed 0 bases, J shed 0 bases, and the junction held 13 bases outside the gene matches. Germline lookup yields CDR1 ENHRY and CDR2 SYGVKD.

The chain joins TRBV12-3 or TRBV12-4 to TRBJ2-5; 9 nucleotides match TRBD1. This CDR3 is 15 amino acids long. V gave up 6 bases and J gave up 5 bases; unmatched junction bases: 10. CDR3 loop: CASSAPGQGFETQYF. For the CDR3, the DNA is TGTGCCAGCAGCGCACCGGGACAGGGATTCGAGACCCAGTACTTC.

This clonotype was observed at least ten times. In DNA, the CDR3 is TGTGCCAGCGGGGACCGGTACAATGAGCAGTTCTTC. Translation: CASGDRYNEQFF. V usage is TRBV2 and J usage is TRBJ2-1; TRBD1 or TRBD2 may be the D gene (5 bases each). V was pared by 8 bases and J by 4 bases, with 9 bases between. This CDR3 region has 12 residues. Germline lookup yields CDR1 SNHLY and CDR2 FYNNEI.

This clonotype has only a few counts. One junction end does not reproduce the germline sequence, and a read error may be involved. The V and J genes are TRBV6-2 or TRBV6-3 and TRBJ2-7; 13 bases match TRBD2. From germline, CDR1 is MNHEY and CDR2 SVGEGT. This CDR3 comprises 12 residues. The CDR3 loop is CASSTLAGGPHF. CDR3 sequence (DNA): TGTGCCAGCAGCACACTAGCGGGAGGGCCACACTTC.

V is TRBV20-1 and J is TRBJ2-1, with TRBD2 matching over 8 bases. CDR1 and CDR2 from the germline V gene are DFQATT and SNEGSKA (reference sequence). The length of the CDR3 is 15 residues. The V gene end was trimmed by 6 bases and the J gene end by 0 bases; junction bases not matched to a gene: 7. CDR3 sequence reads: CSARSGSSSYNEQFF. The CDR3 nucleotides read TGCAGTGCCAGAAGCGGGAGCAGCTCCTACAATGAGCAGTTCTTC.

The V call is TRBV6-6, the J call TRBJ1-2, with D uncertain. V lost 7 bases and J lost 2, with 8 bases in between. This CDR3 region has 12 residues. Germline V lookup: CDR1 MNHNY, CDR2 SVGAGI (reference sequence). CDR3: CASTLGNYGYTF. DNA of the CDR3: TGTGCCAGCACCCTAGGAAACTATGGCTACACCTTC.

The chain is built from TRBV18 and TRBJ1-2; 9 bases agree with TRBD1. The CDR3 extends over 17 amino acids. Losses at the gene ends were 2 bases for V and 2 bases for J; bases not matched to a gene: 9. In germline, CDR1 is KGHSH, CDR2 LQKENI. The CDR3 DNA reads TGTGCCAGCTCACCAGGAGGACAGGGGCCTAAGAACTATGGCTACACCTTC. It codes for CASSPGGQGPKNYGYTF. The full variable domain, in which reference TRBV18 and TRBJ1-2 provide the parts outside the CDR3, is NAGVMQNPRHLVRRRGQEARLRCSPMKGHSHVYWYRQLPEEGLKFMVYLQKENIIDESGMPKERFSAEFPKEGPSILRIQQVVRGDSAAYFCASSPGGQGPKNYGYTFGSGTRLTVV.

This clonotype was counted only a few times. The gene calls are TRBV29-1 and TRBJ2-4; 7 bases are shared with TRBD2. V shed 6 bases, J shed 0 bases, and the junction held 11 bases outside the gene matches. Germline CDR1 and CDR2: SQVTM and ANQGSEA. This CDR3 region has 16 residues. The CDR3 reads CSVGLGGSIAKNIQYF. CDR3 DNA sequence: TGCAGCGTAGGGTTGGGGGGGAGTATAGCCAAAAACATTCAGTACTTC.

This clonotype was recorded a few times. The rearrangement links TRBV5-5 to TRBJ2-7; 10 nucleotides line up with TRBD2. This CDR3 spans 14 amino acids. The germline V gene has CDR1 SGHKS and CDR2 YYEKEE (reference sequence). With V trimmed by 5 bases and J by 2 bases, 4 bases remained unmatched. The CDR3: CASRLAGGTYEQYF. CDR3 coding DNA: TGTGCCAGCAGATTAGCGGGGGGAACCTACGAGCAGTACTTC.

This chain joins TRBV12-3 or TRBV12-4 and TRBJ2-5, with 7 bases that match TRBD2. CDR3 length equals 14 residues. Unmatched junction bases numbered 5, after V lost 3 bases and J lost 4 bases. CDR3 region: CASSFGGGVETQYF. CDR3 coding DNA: TGTGCCAGCAGTTTCGGTGGGGGGGTAGAGACCCAGTACTTC.

In this sample, this clonotype turned up a few times. V and J are TRBV7-2 and TRBJ2-7, with D perhaps assigned TRBD1 or TRBD2 (5 bases each). V lost 3 bases to trimming and J lost 5 bases, with 20 bases between them. The CDR3 has 16 amino acids. Germline V gene sequence: CDR1 SGHTA, CDR2 FQGNSA. The CDR3 region is CASSLGVGLESHEQYF. CDR3 DNA: TGTGCCAGCAGCTTGGGGGTCGGCCTCGAATCCCACGAGCAGTACTTC.